This paragraph covers one T cell receptor beta chain sequence. The sample comes from a study of T cells of healthy individuals. Germline values: CDR1 MNHEY, CDR2 SVGAGI. The CDR3 covers 15 residues. With 5 bases clipped from V and 2 bases from J, the junction kept 4 bases outside the gene matches. One entry per CDR3 protein, called by TCRdb with MiXCR from the 5' RACE reads. The repertoire holds more than 85,000 distinct CDR3 sequences, with 17% as singletons. The sequence derives from a human donor in good health. The V call is TRBV6-5, the J call TRBJ2-3; 10 bases line up with TRBD1. Here the CDR3 DNA reads TGTGCCAGCAGTGACAGGGGGCGATACACAGATACGCAGTATTTT. It codes for CASSDRGRYTDTQYF.